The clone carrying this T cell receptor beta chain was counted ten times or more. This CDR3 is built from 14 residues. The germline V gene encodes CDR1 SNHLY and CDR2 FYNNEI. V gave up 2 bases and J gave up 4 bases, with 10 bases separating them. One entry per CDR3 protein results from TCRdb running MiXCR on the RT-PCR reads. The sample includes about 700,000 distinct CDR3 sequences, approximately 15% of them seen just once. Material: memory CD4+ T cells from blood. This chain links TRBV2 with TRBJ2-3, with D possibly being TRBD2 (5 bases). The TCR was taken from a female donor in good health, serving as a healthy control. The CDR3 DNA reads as TGTGCCAGCAGTGAATCGCCTAGCTCAGATACGCAGTATTTT. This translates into CASSESPSSDTQYF. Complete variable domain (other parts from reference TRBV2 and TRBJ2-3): EPEVTQTPSHQVTQMGQEVILRCVPISNHLYFYWYRQILGQKVEFLVSFYNNEISEKSEIFDDQFSVERPDGSNFTLKIRSTKLEDSAMYFCASSESPSSDTQYFGPGTRLTVL.